The 5 T cell receptor beta chains listed next were all sequenced from one sample in a study of blood T cell repertoires in COVID-19. The method was immunoSEQ multiplex PCR; TCRdb's version includes in-frame clones alone and lacks a portion of them. The top ten clones hold approximately 1.3% of a sample with a few hundred thousand clones, about 80% of them seen once. Sequencing used PBMCs or T cells enriched from blood (not recorded which). The source of these receptors is a woman in her forties with acute COVID-19.

This clone showed up just a few times. This chain joins TRBV19 and TRBJ2-2; 7 bases line up with TRBD1. The CDR3 totals 15 residues. Germline trimming cut 3 bases from V and 4 bases from J; bases unmatched to any gene: 5. Germline assignment: CDR1 LNHDA and CDR2 SQIVND (reference sequence). For the CDR3, the DNA is TGTGCCAGTAGTATTCCGGGACAGAGCACCGGGGAGCTGTTTTTT. It yields the protein CASSIPGQSTGELFF.

The chain joins TRBV7-2 to TRBJ1-1; 10 bases map to TRBD1. Trimming at V came to 5 bases and at J to 0 bases, leaving 6 bases not matched to a gene. Germline CDR1 is SGHTA and CDR2 is FQGNSA. The CDR3 is made up of 16 amino acids. CDR3 sequence reads: CASSTDRGRMNTEAFF. CDR3 nucleotide sequence: TGTGCCAGCAGCACAGACAGGGGGCGAATGAACACTGAAGCTTTCTTT.

The J gene is TRBJ1-5, the V gene TRBV15, with unresolved D. Trimming took off 5 bases at V and 11 bases at J, with 13 bases between the two ends. The CDR3 runs 12 residues. Germline CDR1 reads LNHNV; CDR2 reads YYDKDF (reference sequence). CDR3 in amino acids: CATSGAERAQHF. The CDR3 region has the DNA TGTGCCACCAGCGGAGCGGAGCGGGCCCAGCATTTT.

The gene calls are TRBV10-3 and TRBJ2-7; TRBD2 matches 9 bases. V dropped 10 bases and J dropped 0; count of bases not matched to a gene: 4. The CDR3 is 13 residues long. Germline-derived CDR1 and CDR2 are ENHRY and SYGVKD. CDR3 in DNA: TGTGCCAGTAGCGGGGGACCCTCCTACGAGCAGTACTTC. Protein: CASSGGPSYEQYF.

The chain joins TRBV7-6 to TRBJ2-5; no reliable D call. With 0 bases removed from V and 4 bases from J, the gap between germline ends came to 6 bases. The CDR3 is 13 amino acids. The germline gives CDR1 SGHVS, CDR2 FNYEAQ. CDR3 in DNA: TGTGCCAGCAGCTTAGCTGTGCGAGAGACCCAGTACTTC. Translation gives CASSLAVRETQYF.